This TCR beta chain was sequenced in a study of shared clonotypes between healthy human individuals. Study-wide background: Aged between 18 and 49, the donors were a couple of women and a few men.

The study's findings and limits: The sharing of about 5% of naive CD4 clonotypes was seen across several donors. Clonotypes shared by all four donors outscored non-shared clonotypes in generation probability.

Note on this clone: Antigen specificity is unknown.

The repertoire was sequenced with immunoSEQ multiplex PCR; TCRdb's copy has only in-frame clones and lacks some. The table lists around 980,000 clones, about 84% of them singletons. The clonotype was recovered from a man younger than 35 in good health. Some clones in this sample may be carry-over from other donors' samples. The sample taken for sequencing was memory CD4+ T cells from PBMCs. As to subset: CD45RA-negative fraction.

The CDR3 here is CASSLDRKDGNQPQHF. The CDR3 DNA follows: TGTGCCAGCAGCCTGGACAGGAAAGACGGCAATCAGCCCCAGCATTTT. The genes are TRBV5-5 and TRBJ1-5, with TRBD1 identical over 7 bases. V shed 4 bases and J 2 bases; nucleotides not matched to a gene: 9. The CDR3 sequence is 16 residues long. The germline gives CDR1 SGHKS, CDR2 YYEKEE (reference sequence).